This entry lists 19 T cell receptor beta chains sequenced from one sample in a study of CD8 T cells in Susac syndrome. Random hexamers were used to reverse transcribe the RNA input (roughly 0.5 to 1 ug). TCRdb ran MiXCR on the immunoSEQ multiplex PCR reads and lists one entry per CDR3 protein. This table has about 200,000 distinct CDR3 sequences, 90% to 95% appearing once. The specimen sequenced was CD4+ T cells from PBMCs. The receptors shown here come from a human donor in good health.

This clonotype is a singleton in its sample. The chain joins TRBV12-3 or TRBV12-4 to TRBJ1-5; 8 positions agree with TRBD1. This CDR3 contains 13 residues. The V segment lost 6 bases and the J segment 6 bases; nucleotides outside the gene matches: 4. The CDR3 is CASSSGGRQPQHF. The DNA of the CDR3 is TGTGCCAGCAGCTCAGGGGGCCGTCAGCCCCAGCATTTT.

This chain connects TRBV12-3 or TRBV12-4 to TRBJ2-1; the match to TRBD1 covers 7 bases. The CDR3 has 13 amino acids. Trimming removed 6 bases from V and 7 bases from J; junction bases left unmatched: 6. The CDR3: CASRPSTGNEQFF. The CDR3 DNA reads as TGTGCCAGCAGGCCTTCGACAGGGAATGAGCAGTTCTTC.

The V and J genes are TRBV20-1 and TRBJ2-1; the D gene is possibly TRBD2 (6 bases). This CDR3 contains 11 residues. Per the germline V gene, CDR1 is DFQATT and CDR2 is SNEGSKA (reference sequence). With 6 bases removed from V and 8 bases from J, the gap between germline ends came to 11 bases. CDR3 nucleotides: TGCAGTGCCAGCTGGGAGGATGAGCAGTTCTTC. The encoded protein is CSASWEDEQFF.

The chain combines TRBV20-1 with TRBJ2-5, with 10 bases fitting TRBD2. Per germline, CDR1 DFQATT and CDR2 SNEGSKA (reference sequence). Trimming removed 5 bases from V and 5 bases from J; junction bases left unmatched: 8. CDR3 length: 14 residues. The CDR3 nucleotides read TGCAGTGCTCCACTTTATAGCGGGGGGGAGACCCAGTACTTC. This encodes CSAPLYSGGETQYF.

The rearrangement links TRBV15 to TRBJ2-3; 9 positions match TRBD2. The CDR3 sequence is 16 residues long. Germline CDR1 is LNHNV and CDR2 is YYDKDF (reference sequence). Trimming took 3 bases from V and 4 from J; bases not matched to a gene: 8. The CDR3 bases are TGTGCCACCAGCAGCCGATTAGCGGGGGTCCCAGATACGCAGTATTTT. Translating gives CATSSRLAGVPDTQYF.

The rearrangement links TRBV29-1 to TRBJ2-1; 10 bases line up with TRBD2. V lost 4 bases to trimming and J lost 4 bases; unmatched junction nucleotides: 4. The CDR3 is 14 residues long. The V gene's germline CDR1 is SQVTM and CDR2 ANQGSEA. CDR3 bases: TGCAGCGTTGGCCTAGCGGGAGCATACAATGAGCAGTTCTTC. Translated, it gives CSVGLAGAYNEQFF.

With respect to this clonotype: The junction and the germline gene differ at one end; a read error may be behind it. This chain joins TRBV30 and TRBJ1-4, with 10 bases fitting TRBD1. Germline CDR1 GTSNPN, CDR2 SVGIG (reference sequence). The CDR3 loop spans 14 amino acids. Here the CDR3 reads CAWSRDRGNGKLFF. CDR3 DNA sequence: TGTGCCTGGAGTCGGGACAGGGGCAATGGAAAACTGTTTTTT.

The V and J genes are TRBV7-9 and TRBJ1-4; D is uncertain. V was shortened by 5 bases and J by 5 bases, with 15 bases between the two germline ends. The CDR3 is 15 amino acids. From germline, CDR1 is SEHNR and CDR2 FQNEAQ (reference sequence). The CDR3 nucleotides read TGTGCCAGCAGCCCTTTGGTAGTTGAGAATGAAAAACTGTTTTTT. Translating it yields CASSPLVVENEKLFF.

Only one count was recorded for this clonotype. V gene TRBV27 combines with J gene TRBJ2-7, with D possibly TRBD1 on 6 matching bases. This CDR3 comprises 12 residues. Looked up from germline, CDR1 is MNHEY and CDR2 is SMNVEV (reference sequence). Trimming shortened V by 5 bases and J by 6 bases, and 11 bases separated the two germline ends. CDR3 bases: TGTGCCAGCAGTCCACAGGGTTTCGAGCAGTACTTC. This gives the protein CASSPQGFEQYF.

The chain joins TRBV14 to TRBJ2-1; D is unclear. CDR1 and CDR2 from the germline V gene are SGHDN and FVKESK. CDR3 length: 16 residues. Trimming cost V 2 bases and J 7 bases, with 18 bases left between them. This CDR3 is CASSQSVGTWGNEQFF. CDR3 sequence (DNA): TGTGCCAGCAGCCAATCAGTTGGAACCTGGGGAAATGAGCAGTTCTTC.

The chain carries TRBV29-1 and TRBJ1-2; D gene ambiguous. The CDR3 extends over 13 amino acids. The germline V and J ends were trimmed by 7 bases and 0 bases, with 12 bases remaining between them. Germline-derived CDR1 and CDR2 are SQVTM and ANQGSEA. This CDR3 reads CSAQRSPNYGYTF. The DNA of the CDR3 is TGCAGCGCCCAAAGGAGCCCTAACTATGGCTACACCTTC. Based on the CDR3 plus reference TRBV29-1 and TRBJ1-2, the full variable domain is SAVISQKPSRDICQRGTSLTIQCQVDSQVTMMFWYRQQPGQSLTLIATANQGSEATYESGFVIDKFPISRPNLTFSTLTVSNMSPEDSSIYLCSAQRSPNYGYTFGSGTRLTVV.

V and J are TRBV2 and TRBJ2-1, with a tentative D call TRBD1 (5 bases). The CDR3 extends over 13 amino acids. V lost 0 bases and J 12 bases, leaving 12 bases between the germline ends. Germline V gene sequence: CDR1 SNHLY, CDR2 FYNNEI. CDR3 in DNA: TGTGCCAGCAGTGAAGCTAATGAAAGGGGGCAGTTCTTC. It encodes CASSEANERGQFF.

The rearrangement uses TRBV20-1 and TRBJ1-5; perhaps TRBD1 as D (5 bases). Germline V gene lookup returns CDR1 DFQATT and CDR2 SNEGSKA (reference sequence). Trimming took off 3 bases at V and 2 bases at J, with 11 bases between the two ends. The CDR3 is 14 residues long. CDR3 residues: CSASRGEGNQPQHF. The CDR3 nucleotides read TGCAGTGCTAGTAGGGGCGAGGGCAATCAGCCCCAGCATTTT.

In its sample, this clonotype was seen once. This chain connects TRBV18 to TRBJ2-7; 8 bases align to TRBD1. The CDR3 sequence is 14 residues long. In germline, CDR1 is KGHSH, CDR2 LQKENI. Trimming cost V 2 bases and J 2 bases; bases outside gene matches: 2. The CDR3 sequence: CASSPGTGPYEQYV. CDR3 coding DNA: TGTGCCAGCTCACCAGGGACAGGACCCTACGAGCAGTACGTC.

This clonotype showed up just a few times. The CDR3 DNA reads TGTGCCAGCAGCTTAGCGGTCGGGGAGCTGTTTTTT. Translation: CASSLAVGELFF. V and J are TRBV7-2 and TRBJ2-2, with unresolved D. Trimming pared 0 bases from V and 7 bases from J, leaving 3 bases between. CDR3 length: 12 amino acids. Germline-derived CDR1 and CDR2 are SGHTA and FQGNSA. The full variable domain, in which reference TRBV7-2 and TRBJ2-2 provide the parts outside the CDR3, is GAGVSQSPSNKVTEKGKDVELRCDPISGHTALYWYRQSLGQGLEFLIYFQGNSAPDKSGLPSDRFSAERTGGSVSTLTIQRTQQEDSAVYLCASSLAVGELFFGEGSRLTVL.

J is TRBJ1-5 and V is TRBV30; 9 bases agree with TRBD1. V shed 4 bases, J shed 7 bases, and the junction held 5 bases outside the gene matches. CDR3 length: 13 amino acids. Germline-derived CDR1 and CDR2 are GTSNPN and SVGIG (reference sequence). CDR3 region: CAWTRTGDQPQHF. The CDR3 nucleotides read TGTGCCTGGACCAGGACAGGGGACCAGCCCCAGCATTTT.

The J gene is TRBJ2-2, the V gene TRBV5-6, with D perhaps matching TRBD1 (5 bases). V lost 6 bases and J 5 bases, leaving 17 bases between the germline ends. CDR1 and CDR2 from the germline V gene are SGHDT and YYEEEE. The CDR3 length is 15 residues. Here the CDR3 DNA reads TGTGCCAGCACCTTTTCAGGGATACGTACCGGGGAGCTGTTTTTT. Its protein product is CASTFSGIRTGELFF.

This chain connects TRBV20-1 to TRBJ2-1; D is uncertain. Trimming left V 5 bases short and J 8 bases short, with 16 bases between. Germline V gene data show CDR1 as DFQATT and CDR2 as SNEGSKA (reference sequence). There are 13 residues in the CDR3. Here the CDR3 reads CSAEDPAGDEQFF. The CDR3 coding sequence is TGCAGTGCTGAGGACCCCGCTGGCGATGAGCAGTTCTTC.

The rearrangement uses TRBV4-3 and TRBJ2-1; 15 bases agree with TRBD2. Losses at the gene ends were 3 bases for V and 7 bases for J; bases not matched to a gene: 1. Germline CDR1 and CDR2: LGHNA and YSLEER. CDR3 length: 15 residues. The CDR3 spells CASSHGLAGGNEQFF. DNA of the CDR3: TGCGCCAGCAGCCATGGACTAGCGGGGGGGAATGAGCAGTTCTTC.